This T cell receptor beta chain was captured in a study of liver allograft versus peripheral blood T cells. Across the study: Peripheral blood of the recipients supplied T cell receptor repertoires that were compared with those in transplanted livers. The study, taken as a whole, reports: Inside liver allografts, T cell receptor repertoires reportedly diverged from the repertoires found in peripheral blood.

One entry per CDR3 protein results from TCRdb running MiXCR on the reads. This table holds around 13,000 distinct CDR3 sequences, under 30% found once. Germline values: CDR1 DFQATT, CDR2 SNEGSKA (reference sequence). V lost 3 bases to trimming and J lost 6 bases; unmatched junction nucleotides: 14. CDR3 size: 16 residues. Of note for this clonotype: What it binds is unknown.

The receptor was derived from a human patient who had a liver transplant. The T cells may partly be graft donor cells. The chain has TRBV20-1 and TRBJ2-4; 7 positions match TRBD2. In DNA form, the CDR3 reads TGCAGTGCTAGGCCGCGGGGCCCCTGGGGGGGAAACATTCAGTACTTC. It encodes CSARPRGPWGGNIQYF.